One TCR beta chain is described in this entry. The clone's antigen remains unknown. No much larger clonotype is one base removed from it; base qualities were not supplied. TCRbeta CDR3 regions were amplified from genomic DNA by means of the immunoSEQ Assay, a bias-controlled multiplex PCR. The paper's processing steps were these. Within the assay, amplification of reference gene primers was used to estimate how many nucleated cells each sample contained. To quantify the absolute abundance of each unique TCRbeta CDR3 rearrangement, sequence reads were collapsed and filtered. For each sample, productive Simpson clonality was calculated by taking the square root of Simpson's diversity index across productive rearrangements. TCRdb retrieved this table from immuneACCESS and kept in-frame rearrangements only. Not all clones are present; in checked studies, unresolved V genes account for under half, and no reason is known for the remainder. For V, J and clone size, that table is used; D and trimming come from the DNA. Recorded for this sample are over 250,000 clones; around 90% of them occurred a single time. Around 2.7% of the sample rests with the top ten.

In the prospective study, participants were about 18 to 90 years old, resided in under 30 geographic areas of the United States, and were enrolled through a virtual design. Cohort assignment in the prospective study relied on participant-reported clinical history from a screening survey and a study questionnaire. Recovered participants in ImmuneRACE Cohort 3 were defined as having two consecutive negative NP/OP PCR tests, clearance from a healthcare professional, or resolution of symptoms. In the prospective study, mobile phlebotomists collected whole blood, serum and a nasopharyngeal or oropharyngeal swab from each participant. Additional blood draws and questionnaires over an approximately two-month period could optionally be provided by prospective study participants. Prospective study blood samples were shipped either frozen or at room temperature before DNA extraction. This specimen belongs to a study of blood T cell repertoires in COVID-19 (dated by TCRdb to 2020 to 2021). Concerning the study at large: Collaborator samples came from the United States, Italy and Spain and covered acute and convalescent phases of COVID-19. Where HLA class I and class II types were available, the types were taken from metadata supplied by the sample provider, not from assay-based typing. The prospective study material was composed of cDNA or gDNA derived from T cells, B-cell-depleted T cells, or PBMCs. Nearly every sample came with metadata listing a de-identified subject ID, COVID-19 status, age in years and sex. The repertoires were released in a freely available public database meant as a resource for research on the immune response to SARS-CoV-2. Samples came from the ongoing ImmuneRACE study (first 160 participants) plus 1,254 subjects from 6 global collaborators. Subjects who had been exposed to COVID-19, were actively infected with it, or had recovered from it provided the deeply sampled blood TCRbeta repertoires that made up the dataset.

Points the paper makes about the study in general: Clinical and demographic metadata were provided uncurated, with the amount varying by source and participant.

From cysteine to phenylalanine, the CDR3 is 17 amino acids long. Only the CDR3 region is kept as DNA, spanning 51 bases read in frame from base 1. Trimming accounts for 4 bases at V and 5 bases at J, while the number of junction bases matched to no gene is 10. Per the germline V gene (reference sequence), SEHNR is the CDR1 and FQNEAQ is the CDR2. The TCR sequence derives from a man aged 60-69 years who had recovered from COVID-19. The chain joins TRBV7-9 to TRBJ2-5; TRBD2 fits 13 bases in the junction. The source material was PBMCs or T cells enriched from blood (not recorded which). The nucleotides are TGTGCCAGCAGCTCCGGGACTAGCGGGGAACTTGGGGAGACCCAGTACTTC. Translated, it reads CASSSGTSGELGETQYF. Extended through the reference TRBV7-9 and TRBJ2-5 proteins, this CDR3 yields the full variable domain: DTGVSQNPRHKITKRGQNVTFRCDPISEHNRLYWYRQTLGQGPEFLTYFQNEAQLEKSRLLSDRFSAERPKGSFSTLEIQRTEQGDSAMYLCASSSGTSGELGETQYFGPGTRLLVL.